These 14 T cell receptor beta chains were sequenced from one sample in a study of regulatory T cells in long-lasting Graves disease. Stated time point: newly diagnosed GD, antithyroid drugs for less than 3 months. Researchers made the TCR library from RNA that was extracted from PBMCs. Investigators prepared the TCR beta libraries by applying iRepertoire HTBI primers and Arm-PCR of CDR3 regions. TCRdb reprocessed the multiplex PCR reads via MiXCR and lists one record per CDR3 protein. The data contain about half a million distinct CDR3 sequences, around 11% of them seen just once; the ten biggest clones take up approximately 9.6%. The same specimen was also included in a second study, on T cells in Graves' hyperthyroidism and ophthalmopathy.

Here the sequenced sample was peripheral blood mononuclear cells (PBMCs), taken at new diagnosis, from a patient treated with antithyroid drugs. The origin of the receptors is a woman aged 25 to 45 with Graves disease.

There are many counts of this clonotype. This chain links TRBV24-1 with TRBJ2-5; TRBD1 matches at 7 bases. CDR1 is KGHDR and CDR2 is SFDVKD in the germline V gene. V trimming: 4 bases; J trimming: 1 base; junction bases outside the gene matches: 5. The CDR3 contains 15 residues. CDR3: CATSEHTGAQETQYF. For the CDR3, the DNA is TGTGCCACCAGTGAACATACAGGGGCCCAAGAGACCCAGTACTTC.

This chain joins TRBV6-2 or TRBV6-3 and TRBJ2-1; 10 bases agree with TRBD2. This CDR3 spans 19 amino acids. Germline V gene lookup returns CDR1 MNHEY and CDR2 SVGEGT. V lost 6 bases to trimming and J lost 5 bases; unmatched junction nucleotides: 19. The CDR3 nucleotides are TGTGCCAGCAGCTACCGGGGGACTAGCGTGACCGGAGGAGACAATGAGCAGTTCTTC. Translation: CASSYRGTSVTGGDNEQFF.

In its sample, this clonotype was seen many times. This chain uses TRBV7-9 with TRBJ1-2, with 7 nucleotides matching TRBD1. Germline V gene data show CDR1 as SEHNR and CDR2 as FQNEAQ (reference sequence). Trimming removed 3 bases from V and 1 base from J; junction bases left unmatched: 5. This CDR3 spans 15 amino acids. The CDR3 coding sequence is TGTGCCAGCAGCTTGCTACAGGGGAGTAACTATGGCTACACCTTC. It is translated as CASSLLQGSNYGYTF. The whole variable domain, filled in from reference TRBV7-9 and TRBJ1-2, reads DTGVSQNPRHKITKRGQNVTFRCDPISEHNRLYWYRQTLGQGPEFLTYFQNEAQLEKSRLLSDRFSAERPKGSFSTLEIQRTEQGDSAMYLCASSLLQGSNYGYTFGSGTRLTVV.

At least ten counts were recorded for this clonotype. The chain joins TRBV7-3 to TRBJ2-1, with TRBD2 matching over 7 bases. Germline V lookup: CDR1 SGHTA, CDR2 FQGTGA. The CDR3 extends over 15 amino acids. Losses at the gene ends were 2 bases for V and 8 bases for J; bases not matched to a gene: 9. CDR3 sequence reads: CASSLRPGGWDEQFF. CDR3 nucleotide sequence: TGTGCCAGCAGCTTACGGCCGGGAGGATGGGATGAGCAGTTCTTC.

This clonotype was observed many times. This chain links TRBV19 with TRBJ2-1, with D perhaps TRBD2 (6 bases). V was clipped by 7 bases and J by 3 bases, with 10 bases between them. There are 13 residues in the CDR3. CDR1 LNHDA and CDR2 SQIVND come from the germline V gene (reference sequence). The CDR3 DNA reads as TGTGCCAGTACCGGGAGACTCTACAATGAGCAGTTCTTC. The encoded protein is CASTGRLYNEQFF.

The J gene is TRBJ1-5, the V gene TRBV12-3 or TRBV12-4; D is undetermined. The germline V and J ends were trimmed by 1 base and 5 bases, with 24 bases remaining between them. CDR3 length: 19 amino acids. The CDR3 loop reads CASSLDWVFGSREDQPQHF. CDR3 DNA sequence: TGTGCCAGCAGTTTAGATTGGGTGTTTGGATCCCGAGAGGATCAGCCCCAGCATTTT.

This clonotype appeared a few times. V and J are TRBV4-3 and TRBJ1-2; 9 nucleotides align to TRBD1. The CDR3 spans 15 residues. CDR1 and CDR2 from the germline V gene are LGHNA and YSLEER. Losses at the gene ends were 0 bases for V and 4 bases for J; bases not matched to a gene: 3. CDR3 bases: TGCGCCAGCAGCCAAGAGGGGACAGGGATCTATGGCTACACCTTC. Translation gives CASSQEGTGIYGYTF.

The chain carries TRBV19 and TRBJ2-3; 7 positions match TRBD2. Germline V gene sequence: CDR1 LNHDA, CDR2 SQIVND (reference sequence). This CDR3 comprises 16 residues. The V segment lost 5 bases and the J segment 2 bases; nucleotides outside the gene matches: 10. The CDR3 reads CASSPGLAEYTDTQYF. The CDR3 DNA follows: TGTGCCAGTAGTCCCGGCCTAGCGGAGTACACAGATACGCAGTATTTT.

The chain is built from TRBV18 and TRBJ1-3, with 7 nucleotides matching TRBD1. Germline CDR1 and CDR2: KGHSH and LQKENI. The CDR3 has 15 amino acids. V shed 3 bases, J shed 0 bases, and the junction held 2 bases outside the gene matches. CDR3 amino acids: CASSPRTGSGNTIYF. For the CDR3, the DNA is TGTGCCAGCTCACCCCGGACAGGCTCTGGAAACACCATATATTTT.

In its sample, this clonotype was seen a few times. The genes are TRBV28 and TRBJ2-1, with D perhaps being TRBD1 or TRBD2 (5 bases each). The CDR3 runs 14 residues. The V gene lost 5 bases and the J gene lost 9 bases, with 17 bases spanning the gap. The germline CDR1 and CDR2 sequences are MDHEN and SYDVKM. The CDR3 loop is CASSPPGPRSEQFF. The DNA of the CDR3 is TGTGCCAGCAGTCCGCCGGGACCGCGCTCTGAGCAGTTCTTC.

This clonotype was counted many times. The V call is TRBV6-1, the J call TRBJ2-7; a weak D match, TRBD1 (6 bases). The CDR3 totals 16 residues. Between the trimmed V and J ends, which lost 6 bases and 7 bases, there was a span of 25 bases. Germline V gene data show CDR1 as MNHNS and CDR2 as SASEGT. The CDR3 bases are TGTGCCAGCAGCCGAACCTTGAACAGGGAGTTGAGGGAGCAGTACTTC. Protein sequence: CASSRTLNRELREQYF.

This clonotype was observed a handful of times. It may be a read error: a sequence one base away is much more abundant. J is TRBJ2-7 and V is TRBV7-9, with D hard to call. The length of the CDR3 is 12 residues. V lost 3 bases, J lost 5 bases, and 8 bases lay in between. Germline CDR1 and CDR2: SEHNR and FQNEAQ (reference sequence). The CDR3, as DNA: TGTGCCAGCAGCTTCCCTCGAAACGAGCAGTACTTC. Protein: CASSFPRNEQYF.

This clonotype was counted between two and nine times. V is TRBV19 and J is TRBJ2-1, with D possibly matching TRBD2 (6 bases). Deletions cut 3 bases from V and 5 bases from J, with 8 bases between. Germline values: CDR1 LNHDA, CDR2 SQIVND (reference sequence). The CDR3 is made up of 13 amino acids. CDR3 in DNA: TGTGCCAGTAGTATCAGACTAGACAATGAGCAGTTCTTC. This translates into CASSIRLDNEQFF.

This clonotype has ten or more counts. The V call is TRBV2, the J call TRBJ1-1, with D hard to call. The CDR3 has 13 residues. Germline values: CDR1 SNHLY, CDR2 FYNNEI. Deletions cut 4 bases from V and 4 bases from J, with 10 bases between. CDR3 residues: CASSGEGSTEAFF. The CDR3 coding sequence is TGTGCCAGCAGTGGGGAGGGAAGCACTGAAGCTTTCTTT.